What follows are 23 T cell receptor beta chains derived from one specimen sequenced in a study of blood T cell repertoires in COVID-19. The method was immunoSEQ multiplex PCR; TCRdb's version includes in-frame clones alone and lacks a portion of them. The profile shows about 190,000 clones, roughly 80% of them singletons. The specimen was peripheral blood. These receptors all stem from a man between 60 and 75 years old with acute or convalescent COVID-19.

The chain links TRBV5-1 to TRBJ2-4; 10 bases align to TRBD1. Germline V gene lookup returns CDR1 SGHRS and CDR2 YFSETQ. This CDR3 spans 16 amino acids. V was pared by 2 bases and J by 2 bases, with 4 bases of the junction left unmatched. CDR3 in amino acids: CASSLGQGDSKNIQYF. DNA of the CDR3: TGCGCCAGCAGCTTAGGACAGGGGGATTCCAAAAACATTCAGTACTTC.

This clone was picked up a small number of times. This chain links TRBV7-2 with TRBJ2-1, with D perhaps TRBD2 (5 bases). The CDR3 consists of 16 residues. V was clipped by 2 bases and J by 0 bases, with 11 bases between them. Germline CDR1 and CDR2: SGHTA and FQGNSA. Here the CDR3 DNA reads TGTGCCAGCAGCTTACACGGGGAGAGCTCCTACAATGAGCAGTTCTTC. Translation gives CASSLHGESSYNEQFF. The whole variable domain, filled in from reference TRBV7-2 and TRBJ2-1, reads GAGVSQSPSNKVTEKGKDVELRCDPISGHTALYWYRQSLGQGLEFLIYFQGNSAPDKSGLPSDRFSAERTGGSVSTLTIQRTQQEDSAVYLCASSLHGESSYNEQFFGPGTRLTVL.

This chain uses TRBV6-1 with TRBJ2-7; 10 bases are shared with TRBD1. After removal of 1 base from V and 3 bases from J, the junction contained 0 bases not matched to a gene. Germline V gene data show CDR1 as MNHNS and CDR2 as SASEGT. The CDR3 has 14 amino acids. CDR3 bases: TGTGCCAGCAGTGAAGGGACAGGGGGCTACGAGCAGTACTTC. This translates into CASSEGTGGYEQYF.

V is TRBV7-9 and J is TRBJ2-2, with TRBD2 matching 12 bases. The germline gives CDR1 SEHNR, CDR2 FQNEAQ (reference sequence). Unmatched junction bases numbered 2, after V lost 5 bases and J lost 4 bases. The CDR3 has 15 residues. DNA of the CDR3: TGTGCCAGCAGCCCACTAGCGGGGGGCACCGGGGAGCTGTTTTTT. This encodes CASSPLAGGTGELFF.

This clone was seen more than once but under ten times. The rearrangement links TRBV7-3 to TRBJ2-7; 10 nucleotides line up with TRBD2. V shed 2 bases, J shed 2 bases, and the junction held 3 bases outside the gene matches. This CDR3 region has 15 residues. Germline V gene sequence: CDR1 SGHTA, CDR2 FQGTGA. The CDR3 nucleotides are TGTGCCAGCAGCTTACGGACTAGCGGTCCCTACGAGCAGTACTTC. It specifies CASSLRTSGPYEQYF. Based on the CDR3 plus reference TRBV7-3 and TRBJ2-7, the full variable domain is GAGVSQTPSNKVTEKGKYVELRCDPISGHTALYWYRQSLGQGPEFLIYFQGTGAADDSGLPNDRFFAVRPEGSVSTLKIQRTERGDSAVYLCASSLRTSGPYEQYFGPGTRLTVT.

V usage is TRBV7-2 and J usage is TRBJ1-3; D possibly corresponds to TRBD1 (6 bases). The V end lost 1 base, the J end lost 6 bases, and 13 bases lay between the germline ends. The CDR3 runs 15 residues. Looked up from germline, CDR1 is SGHTA and CDR2 is FQGNSA. CDR3 loop: CASSLVRDKTNTIYF. CDR3 bases: TGTGCCAGCAGCTTAGTACGGGACAAAACAAACACCATATATTTT.

The V call is TRBV18, the J call TRBJ1-5; possible D gene TRBD1, 6 bases. Germline V gene lookup returns CDR1 KGHSH and CDR2 LQKENI. The germline V and J ends were trimmed by 3 bases and 3 bases, with 15 bases remaining between them. There are 16 residues in the CDR3. CDR3: CASSPSVGQLNQPQHF. The CDR3 nucleotides read TGTGCCAGCTCACCGTCTGTAGGACAGCTCAATCAGCCCCAGCATTTT.

This chain connects TRBV7-8 to TRBJ2-7, with TRBD1 matching 7 bases. The germline V gene encodes CDR1 SGHVS and CDR2 FQNEAQ. V was clipped by 2 bases and J by 4 bases; unmatched bases: 8. This CDR3 has 15 residues. For the CDR3, the DNA is TGTGCCAGCAGCTTATCTCTTCGGGACAGATACGAGCAGTACTTC. Translated: CASSLSLRDRYEQYF. Using reference TRBV7-8 and TRBJ2-7 for the parts outside the CDR3, the full variable domain is GAGVSQSPRYKVAKRGQDVALRCDPISGHVSLFWYQQALGQGPEFLTYFQNEAQLDKSGLPSDRFFAERPEGSVSTLKIQRTQQEDSAVYLCASSLSLRDRYEQYFGPGTRLTVT.

V and J are TRBV5-5 and TRBJ1-2; D is perhaps TRBD1 (6 bases). In germline, CDR1 is SGHKS, CDR2 YYEKEE (reference sequence). The CDR3 length is 15 residues. Trimming removed 2 bases at V and 3 bases at J, with 14 bases between. The CDR3 spells CASSLGGGADYGYTF. CDR3 nucleotide sequence: TGTGCCAGCAGCTTAGGCGGGGGCGCAGACTATGGCTACACCTTC.

The rearrangement links TRBV6-6 to TRBJ1-2; 7 positions agree with TRBD1. CDR1 is MNHNY and CDR2 is SVGAGI in the germline V gene (reference sequence). V dropped 6 bases and J dropped 7; count of bases not matched to a gene: 2. The CDR3 contains 11 residues. CDR3 nucleotide sequence: TGTGCCAGCAGCACAGGGGCTGGCTACACCTTC. Protein sequence: CASSTGAGYTF.

V and J are TRBV6-2 or TRBV6-3 and TRBJ1-2, with 8 bases identical to TRBD1. Germline loops: CDR1 MNHEY, CDR2 SVGEGT. V was clipped by 6 bases and J by 12 bases; unmatched bases: 12. The CDR3 is 13 amino acids. Here the CDR3 DNA reads TGTGCCAGCAGCCCGATTGGGACAGGAGTCCACACCTTC. This codes for CASSPIGTGVHTF.

This chain uses TRBV15 with TRBJ2-1; 10 bases are shared with TRBD1. With V trimmed by 1 base and J by 6 bases, 6 bases remained unmatched. This CDR3 region has 16 residues. The germline gives CDR1 LNHNV, CDR2 YYDKDF (reference sequence). The CDR3 here is CATSRAGTGVSNEQFF. The CDR3 DNA sequence: TGTGCCACCAGCAGAGCCGGGACAGGGGTAAGCAATGAGCAGTTCTTC.

The chain recombines TRBV6-5 with TRBJ1-4; D ambiguous. This CDR3 spans 14 amino acids. Trimming removed 7 bases from V and 2 bases from J, with 11 bases in between. Germline V gene data show CDR1 as MNHEY and CDR2 as SVGAGI. CDR3 residues: CASTRGYTNEKLFF. CDR3 coding DNA: TGTGCCAGCACTAGAGGGTATACTAATGAAAAACTGTTTTTT.

The V call is TRBV19, the J call TRBJ2-6; 13 bases fit TRBD2. The V segment lost 0 bases and the J segment 0 bases; nucleotides outside the gene matches: 8. The CDR3 spans 21 residues. Per germline, CDR1 LNHDA and CDR2 SQIVND (reference sequence). CDR3 protein: CASSIEGLAGLINSGANVLTF. CDR3 in DNA: TGTGCCAGTAGTATAGAGGGACTAGCGGGACTTATTAACTCTGGGGCCAACGTCCTGACTTTC.

In nucleotides, the CDR3 is TGTGCCAGCAGTCCCCGACAGGGGGCTTATGAAAAACTGTTTTTT. Residues: CASSPRQGAYEKLFF. This chain links TRBV2 with TRBJ1-4; 10 bases match TRBD1. There are 15 residues in the CDR3. V was pared by 5 bases and J by 6 bases, with 6 bases of the junction left unmatched. Germline CDR1 and CDR2: SNHLY and FYNNEI.

The chain couples TRBV5-1 to TRBJ2-7; 8 bases are a match to TRBD1. CDR1 SGHRS and CDR2 YFSETQ come from the germline V gene. V shed 0 bases and J 5 bases; nucleotides not matched to a gene: 4. The CDR3 runs 14 residues. CDR3 bases: TGCGCCAGCAGCTTGGGACAGGGGATCGACGAGCAGTACTTC. Amino acids: CASSLGQGIDEQYF.

The V gene is TRBV4-1, the J gene TRBJ2-1; D gene unclear. CDR1 is MGHRA, CDR2 YSYEKL, per germline. The V end was cut by 0 bases, the J end by 10 bases, with 16 bases between. The CDR3 consists of 15 residues. The DNA of the CDR3 is TGCGCCAGCAGCCAAGATCGAGTAGCCTCCAGCGAGCAGTTCTTC. It is translated as CASSQDRVASSEQFF.

CDR3 protein: CASSPNTGAYNEQFF. DNA for the CDR3: TGTGCCAGCTCACCCAATACGGGGGCCTACAATGAGCAGTTCTTC. The rearrangement links TRBV18 to TRBJ2-1, with D tentatively TRBD2 (6 bases). Germline V CDR1 and CDR2: KGHSH, LQKENI. The V and J ends lost 3 bases and 2 bases respectively, with 11 bases between them. CDR3 length: 15 residues.

CDR3 nucleotides: TGCGCCAGCAGCTTGCCTTCACAGGGCTATGGCTACACCTTC. This codes for CASSLPSQGYGYTF. The chain uses TRBV5-1 and TRBJ1-2, with D possibly matching TRBD1 (6 bases). V lost 1 base and J lost 4, with 11 bases in between. The CDR3 is 14 residues long. Germline CDR1 SGHRS, CDR2 YFSETQ.

This clone was observed a few times. The chain's CDR3 is CASSQDEGDSPYEQYF. As DNA, the CDR3 is TGTGCCAGCAGCCAAGATGAGGGGGACAGTCCCTACGAGCAGTACTTC. V and J are TRBV4-2 and TRBJ2-7; 7 bases agree with TRBD1. The CDR3 extends over 16 amino acids. The V gene end was trimmed by 0 bases and the J gene end by 2 bases; junction bases not matched to a gene: 7. Germline CDR1 is LGHNA and CDR2 is YNFKEQ.

The J gene is TRBJ2-2, the V gene TRBV7-2; 7 nucleotides align to TRBD2. CDR3 length: 15 amino acids. V shed 3 bases and J 0 bases; nucleotides not matched to a gene: 1. Germline assignment: CDR1 SGHTA and CDR2 FQGNSA. The CDR3 is CASSFGGANTGELFF. For the CDR3, the DNA is TGTGCCAGCAGCTTTGGGGGGGCGAACACCGGGGAGCTGTTTTTT.

The chain uses TRBV4-1 and TRBJ1-1, with D tentatively TRBD1 (5 bases). The germline V gene has CDR1 MGHRA and CDR2 YSYEKL. This CDR3 is 13 amino acids long. Trimming took off 2 bases at V and 8 bases at J, with 12 bases between the two ends. This CDR3 is CASSQLQSGEAFF. The CDR3 DNA follows: TGCGCCAGCAGCCAATTACAGTCAGGGGAAGCTTTCTTT.

The V call is TRBV24-1, the J call TRBJ1-2, with D perhaps matching TRBD1 (6 bases). The CDR3 spans 13 residues. V lost 5 bases and J lost 4, with 10 bases in between. CDR1 and CDR2 (germline): KGHDR, SFDVKD. DNA of the CDR3: TGTGCCACCAGTGTCGCAGGGGTCTATGGCTACACCTTC. It codes for CATSVAGVYGYTF.